The text below deals with one T cell receptor beta chain. This clonotype was counted a few times. Its antigen is currently not known. Base qualities are not provided; no much larger clone lies one nucleotide away. The V end gives up 0 bases and the J end 7 bases, leaving 8 bases in the junction not matched to a gene. Measured from the cysteine to the phenylalanine, the CDR3 is 15 residues long. The entry retains the CDR3 DNA only, 45 bases that are in frame from base 1. CDR1 and CDR2 were assigned from the germline V gene (reference sequence) as LGHDT and YNNKEL. The treatment or condition label, as the study defines it: live attenuated yellow fever vaccine strain. Two biological replicates of bulk PBMCs were collected at each blood-draw timepoint. PBMCs were isolated from peripheral blood using a standard Ficoll-Paque protocol. RNA was extracted with TriZol from bulk PBMCs, CD4 and CD8 fractions, and dextramer-positive and dextramer-negative fractions.

The sample originates from a study of T cells after yellow fever vaccination (dated by TCRdb to about 2019). Regarding the research as a whole: Libraries from fractions with low cell numbers were prepared with the SMART-Seq v4 Ultra Low Input RNA kit. To track T-cell clones before and after primary and booster YFV17D yellow fever vaccination, bulk TCR alpha and beta repertoires were sequenced longitudinally. Blood was collected at multiple timepoints before and after primary and secondary immunization, and bulk PBMC replicates and cell subsets were isolated. Two healthy male donors, one aged 18 to 29 and one aged 30 to 39 years, were included in the cohort. What the research found in general, with its limitations: The study included only a couple of donors, which limits how far the findings can be generalized. A small share of clonotypes was detected in both CD4 and CD8 compartments, with the overlap likely arising from convergent recombination. The secondary T-cell response was weaker than the primary response but faster, peaking on day 5 instead of day 15. After the booster, most clones that had expanded after primary vaccination were detected again (nearly 98% of CD4 and under 90% of CD8), suggesting broad maintenance of memory. Computational filtering was required because FACS-sorted repertoires could contain abundant contaminating clonotypes from the bulk population.

TCR cDNA was synthesized by 5'RACE template switching, through which a universal primer site and unique molecular identifiers were introduced. Priming of cDNA synthesis was performed from both the TCR alpha and TCR beta constant segments. Library amplification involved two PCR steps, and the second step added sample barcodes and sequencing adapters. Libraries were sequenced on Illumina HiSeq 2500 (2x100 bp) or NovaSeq (2x150 bp). The authors' pipeline ran thus. Reads were demultiplexed and collapsed into UMI consensus sequences with MIGEC, and V(D)J alignment was performed with MiXCR. Vaccine-responding clonotypes were defined with edgeR using replicate PBMC samples, requiring FDR below 0.01 and a log2 fold change above 5 up to day 15. Each bulk clonotype was labeled CD4 or CD8 based on which sequenced repertoire, CD4 or CD8, contained the clonotype at higher abundance. Through fastp at Q25 and MiXCR, TCRdb rebuilt clones from the public reads, retaining in-frame beta chains. Each entry merges the rows of one CDR3 protein and shows their most common DNA and genes. The V and J calls were determined by TCRdb, not by the authors. This sample lists hundreds of thousands of distinct CDR3 sequences; over 9% were detected once. The top ten constitute approximately 15% of the sample.

This sequence originates from a man aged 30 to 45 who received the YFV17D yellow fever vaccine. Sample: PBMCs, taken on the day of the yellow fever booster vaccination. The rearrangement combines TRBV3-1 with TRBJ2-7, with 8 bases aligning to TRBD1. DNA sequence: TGTGCCAGCAGCCAAGATCCCGGACAGGGCCGAGAGCAGTACTTC. Translated, this gives CASSQDPGQGREQYF.